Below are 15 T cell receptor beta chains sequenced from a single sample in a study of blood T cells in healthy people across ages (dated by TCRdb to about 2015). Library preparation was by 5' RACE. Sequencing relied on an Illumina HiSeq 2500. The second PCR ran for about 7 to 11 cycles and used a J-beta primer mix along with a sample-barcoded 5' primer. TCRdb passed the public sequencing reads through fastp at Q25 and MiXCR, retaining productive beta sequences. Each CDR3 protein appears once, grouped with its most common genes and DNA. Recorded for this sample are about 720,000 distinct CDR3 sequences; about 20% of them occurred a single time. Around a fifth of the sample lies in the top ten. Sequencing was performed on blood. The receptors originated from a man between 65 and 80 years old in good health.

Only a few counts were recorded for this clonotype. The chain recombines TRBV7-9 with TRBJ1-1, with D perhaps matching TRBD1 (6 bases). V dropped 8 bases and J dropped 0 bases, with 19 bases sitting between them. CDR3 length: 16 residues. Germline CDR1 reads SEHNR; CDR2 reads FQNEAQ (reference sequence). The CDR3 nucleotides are TGTGCCAGCGAGCGGGACACAGGTACGTTGAACACTGAAGCTTTCTTT. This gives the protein CASERDTGTLNTEAFF.

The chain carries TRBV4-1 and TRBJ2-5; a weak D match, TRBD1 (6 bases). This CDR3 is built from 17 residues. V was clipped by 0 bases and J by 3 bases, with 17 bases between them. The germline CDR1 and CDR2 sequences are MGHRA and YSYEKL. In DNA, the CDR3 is TGCGCCAGCAGCCAAGATAGGTGGGCAGGGGAAAAAGAGACCCAGTACTTC. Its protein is CASSQDRWAGEKETQYF.

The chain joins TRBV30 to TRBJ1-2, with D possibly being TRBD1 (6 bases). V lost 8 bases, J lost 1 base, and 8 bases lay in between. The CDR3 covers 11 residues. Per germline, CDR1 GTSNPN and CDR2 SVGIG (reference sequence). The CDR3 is CATRGNYGYTF. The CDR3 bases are TGTGCCACCAGGGGTAACTATGGCTACACCTTC.

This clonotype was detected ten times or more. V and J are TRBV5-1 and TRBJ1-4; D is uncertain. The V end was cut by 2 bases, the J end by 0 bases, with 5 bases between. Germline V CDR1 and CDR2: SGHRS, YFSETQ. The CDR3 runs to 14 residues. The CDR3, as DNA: TGCGCCAGCAGCTTTCGATCAACTAATGAAAAACTGTTTTTT. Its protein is CASSFRSTNEKLFF.

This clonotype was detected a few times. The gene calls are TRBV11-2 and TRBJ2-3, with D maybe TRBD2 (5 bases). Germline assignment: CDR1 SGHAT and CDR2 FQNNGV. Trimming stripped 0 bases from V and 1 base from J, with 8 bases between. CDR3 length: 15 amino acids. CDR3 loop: CASSLEGARTDTQYF. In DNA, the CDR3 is TGTGCCAGCAGCTTAGAGGGAGCGCGCACAGATACGCAGTATTTT.

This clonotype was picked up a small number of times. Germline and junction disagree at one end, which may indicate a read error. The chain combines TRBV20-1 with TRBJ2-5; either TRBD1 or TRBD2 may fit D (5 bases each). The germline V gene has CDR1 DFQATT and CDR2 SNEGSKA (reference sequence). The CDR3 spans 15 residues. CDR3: CSAGDPRGMGETQYF. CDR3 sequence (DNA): TGCAGTGCTGGAGATCCGAGGGGCATGGGGGAGACCCAGTACTTC.

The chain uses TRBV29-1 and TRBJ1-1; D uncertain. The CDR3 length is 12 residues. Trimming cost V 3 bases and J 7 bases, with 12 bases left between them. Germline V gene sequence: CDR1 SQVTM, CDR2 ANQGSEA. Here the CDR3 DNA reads TGCAGCGTTGAGTTTGTGTCGGATGAAGCTTTCTTT. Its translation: CSVEFVSDEAFF.

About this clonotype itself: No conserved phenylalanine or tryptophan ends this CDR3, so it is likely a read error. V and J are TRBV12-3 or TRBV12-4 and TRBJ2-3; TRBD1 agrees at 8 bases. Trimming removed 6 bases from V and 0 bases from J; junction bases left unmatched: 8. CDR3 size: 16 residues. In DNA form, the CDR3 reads TGTGCCAGCAGCGATGGGACAGGTGTTAGCACAGATACGCAGTATTCT. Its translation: CASSDGTGVSTDTQYS.

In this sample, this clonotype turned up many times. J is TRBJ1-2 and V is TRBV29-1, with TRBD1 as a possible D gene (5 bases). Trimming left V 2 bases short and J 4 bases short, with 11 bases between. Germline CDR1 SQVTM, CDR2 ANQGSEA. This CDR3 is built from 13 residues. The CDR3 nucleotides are TGCAGCGTTGAAAGGGGATCTGCCTATGGCTACACCTTC. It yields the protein CSVERGSAYGYTF.

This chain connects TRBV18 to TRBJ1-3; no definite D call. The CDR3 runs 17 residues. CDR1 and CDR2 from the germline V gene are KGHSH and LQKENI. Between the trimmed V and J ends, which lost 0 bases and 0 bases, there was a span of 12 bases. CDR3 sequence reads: CASSPPNPQSSGNTIYF. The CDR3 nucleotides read TGTGCCAGCTCACCACCTAATCCACAGAGCTCTGGAAACACCATATATTTT.

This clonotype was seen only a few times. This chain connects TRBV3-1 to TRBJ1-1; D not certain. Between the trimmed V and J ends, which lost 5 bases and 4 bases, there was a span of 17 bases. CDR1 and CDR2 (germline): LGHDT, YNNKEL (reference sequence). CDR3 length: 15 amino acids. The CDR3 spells CASSSQTTRGTEAFF. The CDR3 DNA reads TGTGCCAGCAGCTCTCAAACGACCCGCGGCACTGAAGCTTTCTTT.

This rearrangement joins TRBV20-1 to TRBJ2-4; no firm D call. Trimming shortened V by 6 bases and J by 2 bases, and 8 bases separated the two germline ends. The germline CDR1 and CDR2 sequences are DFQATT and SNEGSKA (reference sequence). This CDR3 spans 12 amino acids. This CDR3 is CSAPVTKNIQYF. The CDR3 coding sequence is TGCAGTGCGCCCGTAACCAAAAACATTCAGTACTTC.

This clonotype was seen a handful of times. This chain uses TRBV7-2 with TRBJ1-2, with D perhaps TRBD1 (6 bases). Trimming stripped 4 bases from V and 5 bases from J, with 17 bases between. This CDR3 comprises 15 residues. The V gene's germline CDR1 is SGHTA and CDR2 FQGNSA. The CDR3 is CASSSPGAGAYGYTF. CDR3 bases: TGTGCCAGCAGCTCTCCGGGGGCAGGCGCTTATGGCTACACCTTC.

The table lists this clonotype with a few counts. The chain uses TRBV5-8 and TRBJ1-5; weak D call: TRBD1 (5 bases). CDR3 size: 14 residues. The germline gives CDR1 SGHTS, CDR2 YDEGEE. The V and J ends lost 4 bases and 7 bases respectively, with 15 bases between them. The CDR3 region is CASSPCREGQPQHF. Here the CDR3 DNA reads TGTGCCAGCAGCCCCTGCAGGGAAGGGCAGCCCCAGCATTTT.

This CDR3 is CSVTGTNTEAFF. CDR3 nucleotide sequence: TGCAGCGTGACCGGGACGAACACTGAAGCTTTCTTT. The chain employs TRBV29-1 and TRBJ1-1; possibly TRBD1 for D (5 bases). Trimming removed 6 bases at V and 1 base at J, with 9 bases between. Looked up from germline, CDR1 is SQVTM and CDR2 is ANQGSEA. The CDR3 spans 12 residues.